This T cell receptor (beta chain) was documented in a study of CD4+ T cells in melanoma. Comments on this clone: The antigen remains unidentified.

The length of the CDR3 is 15 residues. Germline CDR1 reads WSHSY; CDR2 reads SAAADI. J was trimmed by 5 bases and V by 6 bases; bases with no gene match: 5. Measured with immunoSEQ multiplex PCR; TCRdb has only the in-frame clones, and not every one. The table has just under 10,000 clones, roughly two thirds seen once. Findings and limits, study-wide: In melanoma, neoantigen-specific CD4+ T cells reportedly differed in differentiation state. A reported correlation linked neoantigen-specific CD4+ T cells to CD8+, macrophage and B cell function.

Material: cells from a culture (not recorded whether cultured in vitro). The V gene is TRBV10-2, the J gene TRBJ2-5; 14 bases align to TRBD2. This TCR derives from a human donor with melanoma. The CDR3 is CASRGTSGGRETQYF. CDR3 sequence (DNA): TGCGCCAGCAGAGGGACTAGCGGGGGCCGGGAGACCCAGTACTTC.